The clone carrying this TCR beta chain was found a few times. Method: immunoSEQ multiplex PCR; TCRdb's copy keeps in-frame clones and lacks some. The sample includes approximately 170,000 clones, approximately 77% of them seen just once. The CDR3 consists of 16 residues. Germline V gene data show CDR1 as LNHDA and CDR2 as SQIVND (reference sequence). J gave up 0 bases and V 7 bases, and 7 bases lay outside the gene matches. This sample was taken from a study of blood T cell repertoires in COVID-19. The TCR originated in a woman aged 80 or over with active or convalescent COVID-19. The chain carries TRBV19 and TRBJ2-2, with 8 bases identical to TRBD2. The sequenced sample was peripheral blood. The CDR3 region has the DNA TGTGCCAGTACCCTTAGCGGGACCGCGAACACCGGGGAGCTGTTTTTT. This codes for CASTLSGTANTGELFF.